The clone carrying this T cell receptor (beta chain) was seen only a few times. Antigen: not known. The data are from a study of cytomegalovirus exposure and HLA in healthy donors. The study's findings and limits: An observed cluster of highly shared sequence variants was recorded as a likely sequencing artifact.

Amplification used 60 Vbeta primers and 13 Jbeta primers. TCRdb's table, derived via immunoSEQ multiplex PCR, lists solely in-frame clones and lacks some. The sample holds roughly 110,000 clones; about 81% are singletons and the top ten take 2.5% to 3.5%. This CDR3 is built from 13 residues. CDR1 is MDHEN and CDR2 is SYDVKM in the germline V gene. Trimming left V 6 bases short and J 8 bases short, with 14 bases between. Sequencing input: PBMCs. The rearrangement uses TRBV28 and TRBJ2-1; D is unclear. This TCR was recovered from a male donor in good health and CMV-seropositive. The CDR3, as DNA: TGTGCCAGCAGGTTCTCAAGTGGAGATGAGCAGTTCTTC. Translation: CASRFSSGDEQFF.